This is a list of T cell receptor beta chains from one sample in a study of CD8 T cells in Susac syndrome. MiXCR, applied by TCRdb to the immunoSEQ multiplex PCR reads, yields one record per CDR3 protein. The table records a few hundred thousand distinct CDR3 sequences, 95% of them present only once. The specimen was CD4+ T cells from PBMCs. The receptors were gathered from a human donor with multiple sclerosis. Both conserved end residues are part of each CDR3. The D gene is left open where the match is weak. Size tells how often a clone was seen (once, few, many) or the class of an expanded clone, and some rows leave it out.

once	.	TRBV29-1	TRBJ1-2	TGCAGCGTTGAAAGACGGGGGTTCGACTATGGCTACACCTTC	CSVERRGFDYGYTF
.	.	TRBV20-1	TRBJ2-1	TGCAGTGCACAGAACGCAGACGGGGCGAACAATGAGCAGTTCTTC	CSAQNADGANNEQFF
.	TRBD1	TRBV20-1	TRBJ1-2	TGCAGTGCTAGAAGCCTACAGGGGTTCGGGGGCTACACCTTC	CSARSLQGFGGYTF
.	.	TRBV9	TRBJ2-5	TGTGCCAGCAGCGTAGGTGGTGGTCGGGAGACCCAGTACTTC	CASSVGGGRETQYF
once	.	TRBV27	TRBJ2-1	TGTGCCAGCAGTTTATCGGGTCCTCAGTTCTTC	CASSLSGPQFF
.	.	TRBV12-3/TRBV12-4	TRBJ2-5	TGTGCCAGCAGTTTAGCTAAGGCGAGGGAGACCCAGTACTTC	CASSLAKARETQYF
.	.	TRBV2	TRBJ1-5	TGTGCCAGCAGAGGACCCGGGATTCAGGTAGCCCAGCATTTT	CASRGPGIQVAQHF
.	TRBD2	TRBV4-2	TRBJ2-1	TGTGCCAGCAGCCAAACCCTAGCGGGAGCTCTCAATGAGCAGTTCTTC	CASSQTLAGALNEQFF
.	.	TRBV20-1	TRBJ1-5	TGCAGTGCTAGAGATAGGGGGGAGGTCAGCAATCAGCCCCAGCATTTT	CSARDRGEVSNQPQHF
.	TRBD2	TRBV18	TRBJ2-7	TGTGCCAGCTCACCACGGCTAGCGGGAGGAGTGCAGTACTTC	CASSPRLAGGVQYF
.	.	TRBV29-1	TRBJ2-4	TGCAGCAAAGAGGGGGGTCCCAAAAACATTCAGTACTTC	CSKEGGPKNIQYF
.	.	TRBV9	TRBJ1-1	TGTGCCAGCAGCGTGACATCAGGAGTCACTGAAGCTTTCTTT	CASSVTSGVTEAFF
.	.	TRBV15	TRBJ2-5	TGTGCCACCAGCAGAGATAAAAAGGGGGTAGAGACCCAGTACTTC	CATSRDKKGVETQYF
.	.	TRBV30	TRBJ2-1	TGTGCCTGGAGTTACCAGGTCGATGAGCAGTTCTTC	CAWSYQVDEQFF
.	.	TRBV27	TRBJ2-5	TGTGCCAGCAGTCAGCCCGGGAGACGGGAGACCCAGTACTTC	CASSQPGRRETQYF
.	.	TRBV3-1	TRBJ1-5	TGTGCCAGCAGCCAGGGCAATCAGCCCCAGCATTTT	CASSQGNQPQHF
.	TRBD1	TRBV7-9	TRBJ2-5	TGTGCCAGCAGGCGCGACAGGGGTTCAGAGACCCAGTACTTC	CASRRDRGSETQYF
.	.	TRBV29-1	TRBJ1-1	TGCAGCGTTGGGGAGACTGAAGCTTTCTTT	CSVGETEAFF
.	TRBD1	TRBV29-1	TRBJ1-2	TGCAGCGTACTTAAGCGAGGACAGGGGGGAGGGGATGGCTACACCTTC	CSVLKRGQGGGDGYTF
.	TRBD2	TRBV20-1	TRBJ2-7	TGCAGTGCTCGACTAGCGGGAGGCCCCTACGAGCAGTACTTC	CSARLAGGPYEQYF
.	TRBD2	TRBV24-1	TRBJ2-1	TGTGCCACCAGTGATTCTAGCGGGGATTCCTACAATGAGCAGTTCTTC	CATSDSSGDSYNEQFF
.	.	TRBV7-3	TRBJ2-5	TGTGCCAGCTCAAACGGGGGAGAGACCCAGTACTTC	CASSNGGETQYF
.	.	TRBV3-1	TRBJ2-7	TGTGCCAGCAGCCATTATCCCTACGAGCAGTACTTC	CASSHYPYEQYF
.	.	TRBV24-1	TRBJ2-5	TGTGCCTGGGGGGGGCAGGAGACCCAGTACTTC	CAWGGQETQYF
.	.	TRBV7-6	TRBJ2-2	TGTGCCAGCAGCCCCTTGTCGCCGAACACCGGGGAGCTGTTTTTT	CASSPLSPNTGELFF
.	TRBD1	TRBV28	TRBJ2-7	TGTGCCAGCAGTTTATCTTTTGGGACAGAGGACTACGAGCAGTACTTC	CASSLSFGTEDYEQYF
.	TRBD1	TRBV9	TRBJ2-7	TGTGCCAGCAGCGTAAGGACAGGGTACGAGCAGTACTTC	CASSVRTGYEQYF
.	.	TRBV5-1	TRBJ2-7	TGCGCCAGCAGCCGATTGGGGCCCAGCGAGACCTACGAGCAGTACTTC	CASSRLGPSETYEQYF
.	.	TRBV12-3/TRBV12-4	TRBJ1-5	TGTGCCAGCAGTTTATGGTGGCAGCCCTATAGCAATCAGCCCCAGCATTTT	CASSLWWQPYSNQPQHF
.	.	TRBV1	TRBJ2-3	TGCACCAGCTGGGGTGGGGTAGCGGGGGCCCACACAGATACGCAGTATTTT	CTSWGGVAGAHTDTQYF
.	TRBD2	TRBV5-1	TRBJ2-7	TGCGCCAGCAGCCCCTCGCTAGCGGGCCTACACTCCTACGAGCAGTACTTC	CASSPSLAGLHSYEQYF
few	.	TRBV7-9	TRBJ2-7	TGTGCCAGCAGCTTAGGGCGGGGAACCTACGAGCAGTACTTC	CASSLGRGTYEQYF
.	TRBD2	TRBV7-6	TRBJ2-5	TGTGCCAGCAGCCCCCTCCCGGGACTAGCGGGGGTAGAGACCCAGTACTTC	CASSPLPGLAGVETQYF
.	.	TRBV6-1	TRBJ2-1	TGTGCCAGCAGTGAATCAGCTAGGGATAATGAGCAGTTCTTC	CASSESARDNEQFF
.	.	TRBV4-2	TRBJ2-7	TGTGCCAGCAGCCAAACTAGACCTTCCAGCTCCTACGAGCAGTACTTC	CASSQTRPSSSYEQYF
.	TRBD1	TRBV20-1	TRBJ2-3	TGCAGTGCCAAGGGACAGGGTTTCACAGATACGCAGTATTTT	CSAKGQGFTDTQYF
.	.	TRBV27	TRBJ2-1	TGTGCCAGCAGTTTCCGGCAGGGCCTCCTCAATGAGCAGTTCTTC	CASSFRQGLLNEQFF
.	.	TRBV29-1	TRBJ2-7	TGCAGCGTTTCGAGACAGGCCAACTACGAGCAGTACTTC	CSVSRQANYEQYF
.	TRBD1	TRBV29-1	TRBJ1-2	TGCAGCGTTGAAGGGGGGACAGGGGACTATGGCTACACCTTC	CSVEGGTGDYGYTF
.	TRBD1	TRBV20-1	TRBJ1-2	TGCAGTGCTACCCTCTCAGGGGGCACTGGCTACACCTTC	CSATLSGGTGYTF
.	TRBD1	TRBV30	TRBJ2-6	TGTGCCTGGAGGACACATCCGGGACAGGGGCTTTCTGGGGCCAACGTCCTGACTTTC	CAWRTHPGQGLSGANVLTF
.	.	TRBV9	TRBJ2-1	TGTGCCAGCAGCGACGCTCAGGGCCTACTGGGAAATGAGCAGTTCTTC	CASSDAQGLLGNEQFF
.	TRBD2	TRBV23-1	TRBJ2-6	TGCGCCAGCCCCGGGAGGATCGGGGCCAACGTCCTGACTTTC	CASPGRIGANVLTF
.	TRBD1	TRBV29-1	TRBJ2-6	TGCAGCGTTGAATTGATACGGGACAGGGTTTCGGGGGCCAACGTCCTGACTTTC	CSVELIRDRVSGANVLTF
.	.	TRBV4-2	TRBJ1-1	TGTGCCAGCAGCCAAGATCAATCTGGCGGGAATGAAGCTTTCTTT	CASSQDQSGGNEAFF
.	.	TRBV4-2	TRBJ1-3	TGTGCCAGCAGCCAAGATGCTCAGGGAGGAAACACCATATATTTT	CASSQDAQGGNTIYF
.	TRBD2	TRBV20-1	TRBJ2-1	TGCAGTGCTAGCCACCTTCTAGCGGGTTATGGTAATGAGCAGTTCTTC	CSASHLLAGYGNEQFF
.	.	TRBV12-3/TRBV12-4	TRBJ2-7	TGTGCCAGCAGTTTAGCGGCCTACGAGCAGTACTTC	CASSLAAYEQYF
.	.	TRBV27	TRBJ2-2	TGTGCCAGCAGTTTAACGAGAACCAGGGAGCTGTTTTTT	CASSLTRTRELFF
.	TRBD2	TRBV7-2	TRBJ2-7	TGTGCCAGCAGCTCCAGGACTAGCGGGAGCTACGAGCAGTACTTC	CASSSRTSGSYEQYF
.	.	TRBV2	TRBJ2-4	TGTGCCAGCAGTTATCAGCCCGAAAACATTCAGTACTTC	CASSYQPENIQYF
.	.	TRBV11-2	TRBJ2-1	TGTGCCAGCAGCTTAGACGGCCCGCGGCAGTTCTTC	CASSLDGPRQFF
.	TRBD2	TRBV20-1	TRBJ2-4	TGCAGTGCTACCCATCTTGGGCTAGCGGGGCACATTCAGTACTTC	CSATHLGLAGHIQYF
.	TRBD1	TRBV29-1	TRBJ1-2	TGCAGCGTTGACGGGAGGGGGCGCGAGGGCTACACCTTC	CSVDGRGREGYTF